This T cell receptor beta chain is drawn from a study of prognosis after radiotherapy for stage I lung cancer. The wider study: All of the enrolled patients had stage I non-small cell lung cancer, and they joined between April 2018 and early 2019. Some 13 cases involved newly diagnosed primary stage I lung tumors, and roughly 5 involved oligometastatic NSCLC subsequent to surgical resection of the primary tumor.

Sample collection consisted of 5.5 to 6 milliliters of peripheral blood drawn at each of two time points. Genomic DNA was the source, and TCR beta CDR3 was amplified from it by two-round multiplex PCR. First-round PCR amplification was performed with primers specific to each TRBV and TRBJ gene. In TCRdb, the multiplex PCR reads were re-called with MiXCR into one record per CDR3 protein. The table lists about 22,000 distinct CDR3 sequences, approximately 45% of them singletons. In this sample, this clonotype turned up many times. The CDR3 is 12 residues long. Trimming left V 6 bases short and J 6 bases short, with 12 bases between. From germline, CDR1 is SGHRS and CDR2 YFSETQ.

This sequence was found in a donor aged 50 or older with non-small cell lung cancer. The chain has TRBV5-1 and TRBJ1-1, with a possible D match to TRBD1 (5 bases). Here the sequenced sample was PBMCs, taken before or after stereotactic body radiation therapy (not recorded which). The CDR3 is CASTLGGSEAFF. The CDR3 nucleotides read TGCGCCAGCACGTTGGGGGGGTCTGAAGCTTTCTTT.